The TCR beta chain described here comes from a study of blood T cell repertoires in COVID-19. The wider study: T cells, B-cell-depleted T cells, or PBMCs supplied cDNA or gDNA.

CDR3 length: 18 amino acids. Germline CDR1 WSHSY, CDR2 SAAADI. Trimming removed 7 bases from V and 2 bases from J; junction bases left unmatched: 15. Sequencing was performed with immunoSEQ multiplex PCR; in TCRdb, only in-frame clones are kept and a portion is missing. The table lists 95,000 to 110,000 clones, about 89% of them singletons, with roughly 1.2% in the top ten. The chain employs TRBV10-2 and TRBJ2-1; 9 bases are shared with TRBD1. The source material was peripheral blood. The origin of this receptor is a woman aged 30 to 39 with acute or convalescent COVID-19. CDR3 sequence (DNA): TGCGCCAGCAAGGGGGGTTTTTTAGACAGGGGGGCCTACAATGAGCAGTTCTTC. Its translation is CASKGGFLDRGAYNEQFF.